Included here is one T cell receptor (beta chain) sequence, with context. This specimen belongs to a study of shared T cell receptors in the human thymus. Sequenced by immunoSEQ multiplex PCR; TCRdb stores in-frame clones only, minus some. Of under 850,000 clones in the sample, 88% were seen once. The CDR3 runs 12 residues. Per the germline V gene, CDR1 is MNHNS and CDR2 is SASEGT. V was pared by 2 bases and J by 3 bases, with 5 bases between. These data also formed part of another study, on human thymus T cells. From that report: Having surgery to correct congenital heart defects, healthy Finnish infants acted as the donors. The study used thymus tissue resected during corrective heart surgery. Both thymic and peripheral blood repertoires showed apparently biased V and J usage.

This receptor was taken from a boy less than two years old with a congenital heart defect. The genes are TRBV6-1 and TRBJ2-7; D ambiguous. Sequenced sample: thymocytes. The CDR3 region has the DNA TGTGCCAGCAGTGAACTAGTCTACGAGCAGTACTTC. Translated: CASSELVYEQYF.